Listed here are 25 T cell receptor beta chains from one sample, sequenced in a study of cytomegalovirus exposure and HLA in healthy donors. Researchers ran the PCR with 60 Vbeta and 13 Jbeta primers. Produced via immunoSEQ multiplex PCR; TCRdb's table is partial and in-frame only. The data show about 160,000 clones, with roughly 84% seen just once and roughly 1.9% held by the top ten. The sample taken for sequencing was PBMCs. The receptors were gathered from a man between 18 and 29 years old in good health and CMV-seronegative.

The chain's CDR3 is CASSLDAWVSSGAEAFF. For the CDR3, the DNA is TGTGCCAGCAGCTTAGACGCATGGGTTTCCTCGGGAGCTGAAGCTTTCTTT. This rearrangement joins TRBV7-9 to TRBJ1-1, with D hard to call. Germline V CDR1 and CDR2: SEHNR, FQNEAQ (reference sequence). The CDR3 loop spans 17 amino acids. V gave up 1 base and J gave up 6 bases, with 21 bases separating them.

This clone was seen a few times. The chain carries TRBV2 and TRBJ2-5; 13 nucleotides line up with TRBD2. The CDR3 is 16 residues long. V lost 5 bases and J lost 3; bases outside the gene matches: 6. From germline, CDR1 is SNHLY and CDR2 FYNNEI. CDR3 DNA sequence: TGTGCCAGCAGTTCACAAGGACTAGCGGGGGAAGAGACCCAGTACTTC. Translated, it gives CASSSQGLAGEETQYF.

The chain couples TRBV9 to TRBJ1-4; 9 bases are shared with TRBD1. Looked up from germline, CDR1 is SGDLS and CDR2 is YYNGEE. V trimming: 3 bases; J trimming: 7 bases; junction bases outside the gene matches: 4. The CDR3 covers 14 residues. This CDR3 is CASSAGQGLEKLFF. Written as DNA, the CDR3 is TGTGCCAGCAGCGCGGGACAGGGTCTTGAAAAACTGTTTTTT.

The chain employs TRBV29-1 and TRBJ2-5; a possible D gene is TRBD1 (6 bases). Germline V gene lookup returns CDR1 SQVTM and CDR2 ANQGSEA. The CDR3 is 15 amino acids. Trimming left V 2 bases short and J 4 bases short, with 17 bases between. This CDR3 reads CSVEPYLAGVETQYF. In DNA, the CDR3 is TGCAGCGTTGAACCGTACCTGGCAGGGGTAGAGACCCAGTACTTC. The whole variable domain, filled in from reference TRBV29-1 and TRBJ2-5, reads SAVISQKPSRDICQRGTSLTIQCQVDSQVTMMFWYRQQPGQSLTLIATANQGSEATYESGFVIDKFPISRPNLTFSTLTVSNMSPEDSSIYLCSVEPYLAGVETQYFGPGTRLLVL.

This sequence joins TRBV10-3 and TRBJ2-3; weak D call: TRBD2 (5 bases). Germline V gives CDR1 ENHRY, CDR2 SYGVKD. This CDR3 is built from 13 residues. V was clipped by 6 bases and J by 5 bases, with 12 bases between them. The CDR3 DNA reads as TGTGCCATCAGGGGAGCCTCAGGAGATACGCAGTATTTT. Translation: CAIRGASGDTQYF.

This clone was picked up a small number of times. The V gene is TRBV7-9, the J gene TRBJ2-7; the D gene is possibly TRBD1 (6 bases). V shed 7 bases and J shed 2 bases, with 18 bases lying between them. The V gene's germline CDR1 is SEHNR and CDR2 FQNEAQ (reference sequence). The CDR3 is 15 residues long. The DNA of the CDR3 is TGTGCCAGCATTCACCCAGGGGTAGGAACCTACGAGCAGTACTTC. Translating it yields CASIHPGVGTYEQYF. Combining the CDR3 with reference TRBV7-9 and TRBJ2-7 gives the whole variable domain DTGVSQNPRHKITKRGQNVTFRCDPISEHNRLYWYRQTLGQGPEFLTYFQNEAQLEKSRLLSDRFSAERPKGSFSTLEIQRTEQGDSAMYLCASIHPGVGTYEQYFGPGTRLTVT.

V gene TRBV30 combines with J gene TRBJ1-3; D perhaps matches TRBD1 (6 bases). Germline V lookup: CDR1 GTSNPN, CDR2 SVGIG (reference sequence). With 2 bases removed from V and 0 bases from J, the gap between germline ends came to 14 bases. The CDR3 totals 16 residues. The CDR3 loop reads CAWSSRTAISGNTIYF. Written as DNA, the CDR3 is TGTGCCTGGAGTTCAAGGACAGCCATCTCTGGAAACACCATATATTTT.

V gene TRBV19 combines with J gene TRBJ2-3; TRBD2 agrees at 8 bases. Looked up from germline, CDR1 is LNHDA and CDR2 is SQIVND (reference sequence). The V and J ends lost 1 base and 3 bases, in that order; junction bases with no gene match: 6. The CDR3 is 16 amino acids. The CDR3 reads CASSIVGGGRTDTQYF. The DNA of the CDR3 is TGTGCCAGTAGTATAGTCGGCGGGGGGCGAACAGATACGCAGTATTTT.

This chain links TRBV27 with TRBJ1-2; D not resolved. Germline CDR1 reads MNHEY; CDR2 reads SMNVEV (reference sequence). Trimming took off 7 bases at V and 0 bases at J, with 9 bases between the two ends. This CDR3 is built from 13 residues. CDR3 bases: TGTGCCAGCACCACTGCCCCTAACTATGGCTACACCTTC. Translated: CASTTAPNYGYTF.

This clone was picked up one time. Written as DNA, the CDR3 is TGTGCCAGCAGCTTAGGTCCGGCAGGCTACGAGCAGTACTTC. Its protein product is CASSLGPAGYEQYF. This chain joins TRBV7-2 and TRBJ2-7; D gene ambiguous. The CDR3 has 14 residues. V gave up 1 base and J gave up 3 bases, with 10 bases separating them. Per the germline V gene, CDR1 is SGHTA and CDR2 is FQGNSA.

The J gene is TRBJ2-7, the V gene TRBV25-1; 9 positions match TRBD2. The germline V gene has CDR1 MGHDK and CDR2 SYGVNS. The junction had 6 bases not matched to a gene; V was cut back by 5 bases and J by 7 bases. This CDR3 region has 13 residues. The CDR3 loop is CASSIAGVGEQYF. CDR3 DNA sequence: TGTGCCAGCAGTATAGCGGGAGTGGGGGAGCAGTACTTC.

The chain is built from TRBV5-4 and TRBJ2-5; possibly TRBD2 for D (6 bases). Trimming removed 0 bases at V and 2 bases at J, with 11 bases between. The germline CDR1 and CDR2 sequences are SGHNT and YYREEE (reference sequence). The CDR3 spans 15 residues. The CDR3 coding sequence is TGTGCCAGCAGCTTGGTGGGGACTTCTCAAGAGACCCAGTACTTC. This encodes CASSLVGTSQETQYF.

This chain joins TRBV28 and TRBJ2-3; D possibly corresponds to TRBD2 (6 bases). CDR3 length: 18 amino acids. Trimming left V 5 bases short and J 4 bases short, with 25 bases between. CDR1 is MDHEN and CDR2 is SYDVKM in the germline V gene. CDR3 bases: TGTGCCAGCAGTCCTTACAAGAGACTAGGGAGTATTGCAGATACGCAGTATTTT. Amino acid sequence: CASSPYKRLGSIADTQYF.

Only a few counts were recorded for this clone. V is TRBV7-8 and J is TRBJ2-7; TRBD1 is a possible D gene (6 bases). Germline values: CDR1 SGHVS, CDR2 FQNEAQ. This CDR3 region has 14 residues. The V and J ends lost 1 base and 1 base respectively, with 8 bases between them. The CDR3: CASSLGQVSYEQYF. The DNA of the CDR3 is TGTGCCAGCAGCTTAGGACAGGTTTCCTACGAGCAGTACTTC. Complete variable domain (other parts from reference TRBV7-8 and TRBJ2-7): GAGVSQSPRYKVAKRGQDVALRCDPISGHVSLFWYQQALGQGPEFLTYFQNEAQLDKSGLPSDRFFAERPEGSVSTLKIQRTQQEDSAVYLCASSLGQVSYEQYFGPGTRLTVT.

CDR3 DNA sequence: TGTGCCAGCAGTTACTCGGGACAGGGGCCCTTGGACACCTTC. Translation: CASSYSGQGPLDTF. The chain is built from TRBV6-6 and TRBJ1-2; 10 bases agree with TRBD1. CDR1 is MNHNY, CDR2 SVGAGI, per germline (reference sequence). The CDR3 runs to 14 residues. The junction had 7 bases not matched to a gene; V was cut back by 0 bases and J by 12 bases.

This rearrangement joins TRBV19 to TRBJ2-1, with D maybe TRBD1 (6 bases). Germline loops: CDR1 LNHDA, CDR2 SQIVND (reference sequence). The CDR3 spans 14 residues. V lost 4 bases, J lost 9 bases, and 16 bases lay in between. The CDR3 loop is CASSTTGTIFEQFF. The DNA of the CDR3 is TGTGCCAGTAGTACTACCGGGACAATATTTGAGCAGTTCTTC. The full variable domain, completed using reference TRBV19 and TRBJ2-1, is DGGITQSPKYLFRKEGQNVTLSCEQNLNHDAMYWYRQDPGQGLRLIYYSQIVNDFQKGDIAEGYSVSREKKESFPLTVTSAQKNPTAFYLCASSTTGTIFEQFFGPGTRLTVL.

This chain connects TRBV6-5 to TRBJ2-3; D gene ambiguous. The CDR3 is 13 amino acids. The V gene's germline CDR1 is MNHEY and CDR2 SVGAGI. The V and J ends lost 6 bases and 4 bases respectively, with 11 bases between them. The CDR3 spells CASRRSMADTQYF. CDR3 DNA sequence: TGTGCCAGCAGGCGGTCCATGGCAGATACGCAGTATTTT.

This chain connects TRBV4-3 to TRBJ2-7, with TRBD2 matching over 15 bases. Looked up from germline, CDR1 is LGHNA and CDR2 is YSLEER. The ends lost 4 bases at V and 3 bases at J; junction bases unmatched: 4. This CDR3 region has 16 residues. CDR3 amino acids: CASSPGLAGGYYEQYF. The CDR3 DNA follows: TGCGCCAGCAGCCCGGGACTAGCGGGAGGTTACTACGAGCAGTACTTC.

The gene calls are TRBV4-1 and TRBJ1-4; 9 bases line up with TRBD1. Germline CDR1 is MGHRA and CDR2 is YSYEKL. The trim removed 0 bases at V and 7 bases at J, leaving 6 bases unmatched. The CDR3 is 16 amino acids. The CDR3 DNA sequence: TGCGCCAGCAGCCAAGACCCGGGACAGGGCGGTGAAAAACTGTTTTTT. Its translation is CASSQDPGQGGEKLFF.

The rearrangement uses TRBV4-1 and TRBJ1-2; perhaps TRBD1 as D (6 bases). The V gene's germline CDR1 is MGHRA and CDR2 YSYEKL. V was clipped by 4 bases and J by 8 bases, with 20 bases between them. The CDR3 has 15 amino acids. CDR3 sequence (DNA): TGCGCCAGCAGCCTAAGGGGGTGGGGACGCCCGGGCTACACCTTC. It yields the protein CASSLRGWGRPGYTF.

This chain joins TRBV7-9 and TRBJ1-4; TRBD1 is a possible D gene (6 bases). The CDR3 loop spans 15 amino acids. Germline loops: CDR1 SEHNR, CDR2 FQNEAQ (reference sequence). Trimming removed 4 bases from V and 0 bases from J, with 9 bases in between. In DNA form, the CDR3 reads TGTGCCAGCAGCTCTCGACAGGCAACTAATGAAAAACTGTTTTTT. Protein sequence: CASSSRQATNEKLFF.

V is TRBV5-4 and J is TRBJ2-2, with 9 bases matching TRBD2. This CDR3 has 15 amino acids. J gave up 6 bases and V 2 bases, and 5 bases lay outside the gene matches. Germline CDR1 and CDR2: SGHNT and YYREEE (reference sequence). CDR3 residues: CASSFAAGGAGELFF. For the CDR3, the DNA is TGTGCCAGCAGCTTCGCAGCGGGAGGTGCCGGGGAGCTGTTTTTT.

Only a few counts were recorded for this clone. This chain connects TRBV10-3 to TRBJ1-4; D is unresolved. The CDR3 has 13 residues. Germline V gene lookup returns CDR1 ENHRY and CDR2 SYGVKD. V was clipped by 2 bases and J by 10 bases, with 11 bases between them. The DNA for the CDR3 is TGTGCCATCAGTGAGGGCCCCCCTGGAAAACTGTTTTTT. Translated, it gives CAISEGPPGKLFF.

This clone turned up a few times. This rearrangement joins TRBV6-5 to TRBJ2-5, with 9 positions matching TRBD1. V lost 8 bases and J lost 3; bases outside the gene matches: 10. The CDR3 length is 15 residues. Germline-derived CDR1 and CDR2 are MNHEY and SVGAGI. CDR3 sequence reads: CASGRTGAAEETQYF. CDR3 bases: TGTGCCAGCGGCCGGACAGGGGCTGCTGAAGAGACCCAGTACTTC.

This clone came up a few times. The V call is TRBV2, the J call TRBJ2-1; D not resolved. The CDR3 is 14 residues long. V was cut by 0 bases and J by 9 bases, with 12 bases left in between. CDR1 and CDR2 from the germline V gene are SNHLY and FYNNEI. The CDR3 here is CASSEAFPVVEQFF. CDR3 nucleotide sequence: TGTGCCAGCAGTGAAGCGTTTCCTGTAGTTGAGCAGTTCTTC.